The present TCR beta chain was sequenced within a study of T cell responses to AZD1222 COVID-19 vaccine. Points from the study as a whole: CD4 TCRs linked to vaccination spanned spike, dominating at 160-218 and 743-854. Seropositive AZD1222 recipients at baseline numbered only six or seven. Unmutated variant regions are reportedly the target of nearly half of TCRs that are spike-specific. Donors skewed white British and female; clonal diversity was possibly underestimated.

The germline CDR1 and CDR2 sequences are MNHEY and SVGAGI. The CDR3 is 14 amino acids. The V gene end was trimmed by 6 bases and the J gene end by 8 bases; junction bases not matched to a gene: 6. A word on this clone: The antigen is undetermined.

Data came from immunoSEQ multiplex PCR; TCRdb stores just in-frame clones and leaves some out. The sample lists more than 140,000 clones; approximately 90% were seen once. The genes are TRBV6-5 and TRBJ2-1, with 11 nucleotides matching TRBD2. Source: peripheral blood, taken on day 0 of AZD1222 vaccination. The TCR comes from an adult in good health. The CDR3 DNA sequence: TGTGCCAGCAGACTAGCGGGAGCTGCCTATGAGCAGTTCTTC. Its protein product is CASRLAGAAYEQFF.